This T cell receptor beta chain is from a study of cytomegalovirus exposure and HLA in healthy donors. The CDR3 runs 14 residues. Germline loops: CDR1 SGDLS, CDR2 YYNGEE. The trim removed 3 bases at V and 4 bases at J, leaving 7 bases unmatched. The PCR employed 60 Vbeta primers together with 13 Jbeta primers. TCRdb's copy holds only in-frame clones and misses some; the assay was immunoSEQ multiplex PCR. The sample contains nearly 200,000 clones, 79% of which appear only once. The origin of this receptor is a male donor in good health and CMV-seropositive. Sequencing was performed on PBMCs. V gene TRBV9 combines with J gene TRBJ2-7, with TRBD1 identical over 7 bases. CDR3 sequence (DNA): TGTGCCAGCAGCGCAACCGGGACAGAGTACGAGCAGTACTTC. Amino acids: CASSATGTEYEQYF.